Listed here are 5 T cell receptor beta chains from one sample, sequenced in a study of Graves' ophthalmopathy and Graves' hyperthyroidism. Scientists amplified the TCR beta CDR3 regions from RNA transcripts. Investigators did first-round RT-PCR with HTBI primers, then second-round multiplex PCR. TCRdb recomputed calls from the multiplex PCR reads with MiXCR, one row per CDR3 protein. Among about 210,000 distinct CDR3 sequences, under 30% were seen once, and the ten largest hold about 9.1%. Material: peripheral blood. The receptors stem from a man between 50 and 59 years old with Graves' ophthalmopathy.

CDR3 coding DNA: TGTGCCAGCAGTTTAGTTGCCAGGAACACTGAAGCTTTCTTT. This gives the protein CASSLVARNTEAFF. The chain employs TRBV28 and TRBJ1-1, with no clear D. The CDR3 runs 14 residues. Germline loops: CDR1 MDHEN, CDR2 SYDVKM. The germline V and J ends were trimmed by 2 bases and 1 base, with 8 bases remaining between them.

J is TRBJ2-2 and V is TRBV11-2; D gene ambiguous. The V end lost 6 bases, the J end lost 6 bases, and 11 bases lay between the germline ends. The CDR3 runs to 13 residues. Germline V lookup: CDR1 SGHAT, CDR2 FQNNGV. CDR3 loop: CASRTIGAGELFF. CDR3 bases: TGTGCCAGCAGAACCATTGGGGCCGGGGAGCTGTTTTTT.

Many counts were recorded for this clonotype. The chain carries TRBV5-6 and TRBJ2-3; possible D gene TRBD1, 6 bases. Per germline, CDR1 SGHDT and CDR2 YYEEEE. Deletions cut 4 bases from V and 2 bases from J, with 14 bases between. The CDR3 spans 15 residues. CDR3 in amino acids: CASSNRDLFTDTQYF. CDR3 nucleotide sequence: TGTGCCAGCAGCAACAGGGACCTCTTCACAGATACGCAGTATTTT.

The chain's CDR3 is CASSLGTGVSYEQYF. CDR3 DNA: TGTGCCAGCAGCTTGGGGACTGGTGTCTCCTACGAGCAGTACTTC. This chain joins TRBV7-2 and TRBJ2-7; tentatively, D is TRBD2 (6 bases). The CDR3 contains 15 residues. V shed 3 bases and J shed 0 bases, with 12 bases lying between them. Germline V gives CDR1 SGHTA, CDR2 FQGNSA.

This clonotype was seen at least ten times. The V and J genes are TRBV12-3 or TRBV12-4 and TRBJ2-2; no reliable D call. There are 12 residues in the CDR3. Between the trimmed V and J ends, which lost 1 base and 8 bases, there was a span of 5 bases. The CDR3 protein is CASSLGEGELFF. In nucleotides, the CDR3 is TGTGCCAGCAGTTTAGGGGAAGGGGAGCTGTTTTTT.